The rows below give T cell receptor beta chains drawn from one sample of a study of early T cells in non-severe SARS-CoV-2 infection. Each CDR3 protein gets one entry after TCRdb re-called the 5' RACE reads with MiXCR. Found here are roughly 80,000 distinct CDR3 sequences, 5.5% to 7.5% of them singletons; the top ten hold about 7.8%. The sample was whole blood. The receptors originated from an adult who was a healthcare worker with PCR-confirmed SARS-CoV-2 infection or an uninfected control (not recorded which). Each CDR3 is given without its conserved first and last residue.

>TRBV7-2|TRBJ1-4
ASSFRGGEKLF
>TRBV29-1|TRBJ1-2
SVETGTLYGYT
>TRBV4-1|TRBJ2-1
ASSQDGRGYNEQF
>TRBV5-4|TRBJ1-4
ASSWERNEKLF
>TRBV4-3|TRBJ1-2
ASSQDSRLFNYGYT
>TRBV6-1|TRBJ2-1
ASYVAGGWYEQF
>TRBV20-1|TRBJ2-2
SATPRGQYTGELF
>TRBV7-2|TRBJ2-7
ASSAAGQGYEQY
>TRBV6-2/TRBV6-3|TRBJ2-2
ASSRIDSRELF
>TRBV3-1|TRBJ2-1
ASSQEFPGAGVGSYNEQF
>TRBV10-2|TRBJ1-2
ASRGEGGYT
>TRBV2|TRBJ2-4
ASSEALHGPWD
>TRBV29-1|TRBJ2-2
SVEVGTGTNTGELF
>TRBV28|TRBJ1-5
ASSLAAGASNQPQH
>TRBV30|TRBJ2-1
AWSVGWKQF
>TRBV24-1|TRBJ2-3
ATQTGQVGDTQY
>TRBV9|TRBJ2-3
ASSVMSRASVDTQY
>TRBV11-2|TRBJ1-6
ASSLESGFNSPLH
>TRBV18|TRBJ2-1
ASHTGLDNEQF
>TRBV6-5|TRBJ2-7
ASKASGNSPYEQY
>TRBV4-1|TRBJ1-1
ASSQTRGTEAF
>TRBV6-1|TRBJ1-1
ASNFNRGTEAF
>TRBV3-1|TRBJ1-1
ASSPGLQGRAEAF
>TRBV6-1|TRBJ2-7
ASTGQSQSATYEQY
>TRBV11-3|TRBJ2-5
ASSPGLAGIETQY
>TRBV5-1|TRBJ2-5
ASSPADRKETQY
>TRBV18|TRBJ2-5
ASSIMGQETQY
>TRBV20-1|TRBJ2-3
SASTRSSVSPDTQY
>TRBV5-4|TRBJ2-5
ASSSRLGTQY
>TRBV20-1|TRBJ2-7
SARAQGLYEQY
>TRBV7-6|TRBJ1-3
ASSSYRDSSGNTIY
>TRBV5-4|TRBJ2-7
ASSSGPGASYEQY
>TRBV7-2|TRBJ2-7
ASSTTSGVGHEQY
>TRBV20-1|TRBJ2-7
SAPNRDKGTYEQY
>TRBV5-1|TRBJ2-3
ASSSSPTSWSTDTQY
>TRBV5-5|TRBJ1-4
ASSFGDRRTNEKLF
>TRBV7-9|TRBJ2-5
ASSLGTGLQETQY
>TRBV7-2|TRBJ1-2
ASSLGTAYGYT
>TRBV2|TRBJ2-7
ASTVESSYEQY
>TRBV5-4|TRBJ1-1
ASSSRDRGMNTEAF
>TRBV25-1|TRBJ2-3
ASSHTRGPSTDTQY
>TRBV27|TRBJ2-1
ASSAGTSGHNEQF
>TRBV20-1|TRBJ2-1
SAIGLAGNNEQF
>TRBV6-6|TRBJ2-7
ASRNAGEQY
>TRBV5-6|TRBJ2-7
ASSYFPGTVKYEQY
>TRBV28|TRBJ2-7
ASSLSTTPPYEQY
>TRBV10-3|TRBJ2-3
AISEGLAGGTQY
>TRBV10-3|TRBJ2-5
AISDQGGRQETQY